The next 14 T cell receptor beta chains were all read from a single sample in a study of blood T cell repertoires in COVID-19. Profiling relied on immunoSEQ multiplex PCR, and the TCRdb table lists in-frame clones only, not all of them. The top ten clones hold approximately 24% of a sample with 50,000 to 70,000 clones, about 70% of them seen once. Sequencing used peripheral blood. The receptor source for this set is a man aged 50 to 60 with active or convalescent COVID-19.

This rearrangement joins TRBV11-3 to TRBJ2-5; a possible D gene is TRBD2 (6 bases). CDR1 and CDR2 (germline): SGHNT, YENEEA. Trimming cost V 5 bases and J 2 bases, with 15 bases left between them. CDR3 size: 15 residues. CDR3 sequence (DNA): TGTGCCAGCAGCGCGGATGGGACTCCGCAAGAGACCCAGTACTTC. It is translated as CASSADGTPQETQYF.

The chain links TRBV10-3 to TRBJ1-5; TRBD1 is a possible D gene (5 bases). Germline V gene lookup returns CDR1 ENHRY and CDR2 SYGVKD. Between the trimmed V and J ends, which lost 4 bases and 3 bases, there was a span of 7 bases. This CDR3 contains 13 residues. This chain's CDR3 is CAISGQNNQPQHF. CDR3 bases: TGTGCCATCAGTGGACAGAACAATCAGCCCCAGCATTTT.

The chain links TRBV3-1 (or the pseudogene TRBV3-2) to TRBJ2-1; D may be TRBD2 (6 bases). Germline CDR1 reads LGHDT; CDR2 reads YNNKEL (reference sequence). V lost 4 bases to trimming and J lost 9 bases, with 13 bases between them. This CDR3 is built from 13 residues. Written as DNA, the CDR3 is TGTGCCAGCAGCCCAGGCGGGAAGGGTGAGCAGTTCTTC. Its translation: CASSPGGKGEQFF.

The CDR3 protein is CASSLQGTEKLFF. CDR3 DNA sequence: TGTGCCAGCAGCTTGCAGGGAACGGAAAAACTGTTTTTT. This chain uses TRBV7-9 with TRBJ1-4, with D tentatively TRBD1 (5 bases). Germline loops: CDR1 SEHNR, CDR2 FQNEAQ (reference sequence). Trimming took off 3 bases at V and 8 bases at J, with 10 bases between the two ends. CDR3 length: 13 amino acids. Complete variable domain (other parts from reference TRBV7-9 and TRBJ1-4): DTGVSQNPRHKITKRGQNVTFRCDPISEHNRLYWYRQTLGQGPEFLTYFQNEAQLEKSRLLSDRFSAERPKGSFSTLEIQRTEQGDSAMYLCASSLQGTEKLFFGSGTQLSVL.

V and J are TRBV27 and TRBJ2-5; tentative D call: TRBD1 (6 bases). Germline V gene lookup returns CDR1 MNHEY and CDR2 SMNVEV (reference sequence). Trimming removed 3 bases at V and 4 bases at J, with 21 bases between. This CDR3 contains 17 residues. The CDR3 region is CASSFQGLVEEGETQYF. The DNA for the CDR3 is TGTGCCAGCAGTTTCCAGGGGTTGGTAGAGGAAGGAGAGACCCAGTACTTC.

The table lists this clone with a few counts. J is TRBJ1-5 and V is TRBV12-5; unclear D gene. Germline V gene lookup returns CDR1 LGHNT and CDR2 FRNRAP. The CDR3 covers 15 residues. V was trimmed by 7 bases and J by 3 bases, leaving 16 bases between them. For the CDR3, the DNA is TGTGCTAGTGCCTTACAGACGGGGATCAATCAGCCCCAGCATTTT. Its protein product is CASALQTGINQPQHF.

This rearrangement joins TRBV2 to TRBJ1-6; D gene uncertain. Trimming shortened V by 8 bases and J by 2 bases, and 7 bases separated the two germline ends. Germline CDR1 and CDR2: SNHLY and FYNNEI. The CDR3 has 13 residues. The CDR3 here is CASAGTYNSPLHF. For the CDR3, the DNA is TGTGCCAGCGCCGGGACCTATAATTCACCCCTCCACTTT.

This chain connects TRBV25-1 to TRBJ1-1, with 8 bases identical to TRBD1. This CDR3 comprises 12 residues. CDR1 and CDR2 from the germline V gene are MGHDK and SYGVNS. J gave up 5 bases and V 9 bases, and 5 bases lay outside the gene matches. Here the CDR3 DNA reads TGTGCCAGTGCCAGGGGGCGGACTGAAGCTTTCTTT. Protein sequence: CASARGRTEAFF.

The V gene is TRBV6-1, the J gene TRBJ2-1, with 10 bases fitting TRBD2. CDR3 length: 15 residues. Unmatched junction bases numbered 6, after V lost 1 base and J lost 9 bases. From germline, CDR1 is MNHNS and CDR2 SASEGT. In DNA, the CDR3 is TGTGCCAGCAGTGAAGGGCTAGCGGGAGTTGCTGAGCAGTTCTTC. Amino acids: CASSEGLAGVAEQFF.

The chain combines TRBV19 with TRBJ1-6; D call uncertain. The CDR3 loop spans 12 amino acids. V was pared by 5 bases and J by 6 bases, with 5 bases between. CDR1 is LNHDA, CDR2 SQIVND, per germline (reference sequence). The DNA of the CDR3 is TGTGCCAGTAGTGAGGGTAATTCACCCCTCCACTTT. Translating it yields CASSEGNSPLHF.

The chain is built from TRBV7-2 and TRBJ1-3, with a possible D match to TRBD1 (5 bases). Germline CDR1 and CDR2: SGHTA and FQGNSA. The V gene lost 2 bases and the J gene lost 4 bases, with 12 bases spanning the gap. This CDR3 is 15 amino acids long. CDR3 in DNA: TGTGCCAGCAGCTTAATGCGGGGGGAAGGAAACACCATATATTTT. Translation gives CASSLMRGEGNTIYF.

Worth noting for this clone: A junction end diverges from the germline sequence, so it may reflect a read error. The J gene is TRBJ2-7, the V gene TRBV28; maybe TRBD2 (7 bases). Germline CDR1 reads MDHEN; CDR2 reads SYDVKM. This CDR3 has 14 amino acids. DNA for the CDR3: TGTGCCAGCCTGGGGGGGGCTTTGTCCTCCGAGCAGTACTTC. It is translated as CASLGGALSSEQYF.

This clone was detected once. V is TRBV7-9 and J is TRBJ2-1, with TRBD2 identical over 7 bases. This CDR3 spans 16 amino acids. J lost 6 bases, V lost 3 bases, and 11 bases had no gene match. Germline-derived CDR1 and CDR2 are SEHNR and FQNEAQ (reference sequence). The CDR3 reads CASSFPAGGGTNEQFF. As DNA, the CDR3 is TGTGCCAGCAGCTTCCCCGCAGGCGGGGGAACCAATGAGCAGTTCTTC.

This chain links TRBV4-1 with TRBJ1-1, with 7 bases fitting TRBD1. CDR1 is MGHRA and CDR2 is YSYEKL in the germline V gene. V lost 1 base to trimming and J lost 3 bases; unmatched junction nucleotides: 2. The CDR3 runs to 14 residues. Here the CDR3 DNA reads TGCGCCAGCAGCCAAGGGCAGGGGGACACTGAAGCTTTCTTT. Protein sequence: CASSQGQGDTEAFF.